This passage covers 14 T cell receptor beta chains from one sample sequenced in a study of blood T cell repertoires in COVID-19. Profiled with immunoSEQ multiplex PCR; TCRdb holds only in-frame clones, not every one. The table lists over 400,000 clones, 86% of them singletons, with over 1.3% in the top ten. Sequenced sample: peripheral blood. These receptors came from a woman aged 25 to 39 with active or convalescent COVID-19.

CDR3 DNA: TGTGCCAGCAGCCAAGCAACTAGCGTTGGTAGGGTTAATGAAAAACTGTTTTTT. Residues: CASSQATSVGRVNEKLFF. The chain joins TRBV3-1 (or the pseudogene TRBV3-2) to TRBJ1-4; no clear D gene. This CDR3 spans 18 amino acids. Trimming cost V 1 base and J 4 bases, with 19 bases left between them. Germline CDR1 reads LGHDT; CDR2 reads YNNKEL (reference sequence).

This chain connects TRBV2 to TRBJ1-1; D call uncertain. The CDR3 is made up of 14 amino acids. Trimming took off 7 bases at V and 0 bases at J, with 12 bases between the two ends. Germline loops: CDR1 SNHLY, CDR2 FYNNEI. The CDR3 DNA reads as TGTGCCAGCAAAGAGGACGGGATGAACACTGAAGCTTTCTTT. Its translation is CASKEDGMNTEAFF.

This clone came up once. V usage is TRBV23-1 and J usage is TRBJ2-2, with 7 positions matching TRBD1. TRBV23-1 counts as an open reading frame of uncertain function. V dropped 6 bases and J dropped 2; count of bases not matched to a gene: 12. The CDR3 runs 17 residues. CDR3: CASREKRGQENTGELFF. CDR3 nucleotides: TGCGCCAGCAGGGAAAAAAGAGGACAGGAAAACACCGGGGAGCTGTTTTTT.

The chain combines TRBV5-8 with TRBJ1-5, with TRBD1 matching over 9 bases. CDR3 length equals 16 residues. Germline assignment: CDR1 SGHTS and CDR2 YDEGEE. V lost 4 bases to trimming and J lost 0 bases; unmatched junction nucleotides: 5. CDR3 nucleotide sequence: TGTGCCAGCAGCCCTGGGACAGGGTATAGCAATCAGCCCCAGCATTTT. Translated, it gives CASSPGTGYSNQPQHF.

The chain employs TRBV7-9 and TRBJ1-6, with D uncertain. V was pared by 1 base and J by 10 bases, with 11 bases between. Germline CDR1 is SEHNR and CDR2 is FQNEAQ (reference sequence). This CDR3 comprises 14 residues. Written as DNA, the CDR3 is TGTGCCAGCAGCTTAGATCCGGGTGGATCACCCCTCCACTTT. It translates to CASSLDPGGSPLHF.

The chain employs TRBV10-3 and TRBJ2-7, with a possible D match to TRBD1 (5 bases). The CDR3 length is 15 residues. V dropped 0 bases and J dropped 1 base, with 10 bases sitting between them. Per the germline V gene, CDR1 is ENHRY and CDR2 is SYGVKD. The CDR3: CAISESTGLSYEQYF. In DNA form, the CDR3 reads TGTGCCATCAGTGAGTCCACAGGCCTTTCCTACGAGCAGTACTTC.

For the CDR3, the DNA is TGTGCCAGCAGTATGGGGGGGGCCGGGGAGACCCAGTACTTC. It is translated as CASSMGGAGETQYF. The chain joins TRBV28 to TRBJ2-5, with D perhaps TRBD2 (7 bases). V was clipped by 5 bases and J by 5 bases, with 15 bases between them. The CDR3 has 14 amino acids. Germline CDR1 is MDHEN and CDR2 is SYDVKM.

The V gene is TRBV2, the J gene TRBJ2-2; 13 positions match TRBD2. The CDR3 loop spans 16 amino acids. V shed 11 bases, J shed 1 base, and the junction held 7 bases outside the gene matches. The germline V gene has CDR1 SNHLY and CDR2 FYNNEI. The CDR3 sequence: CACLWTSGGNTGELFF. The CDR3 coding sequence is TGTGCCTGCCTGTGGACTAGCGGGGGGAACACCGGGGAGCTGTTTTTT. Variable domain in full (rest from reference TRBV2 and TRBJ2-2): EPEVTQTPSHQVTQMGQEVILRCVPISNHLYFYWYRQILGQKVEFLVSFYNNEISEKSEIFDDQFSVERPDGSNFTLKIRSTKLEDSAMYFCACLWTSGGNTGELFFGEGSRLTVL.

The table lists this clone with a count of one. This rearrangement joins TRBV6-5 to TRBJ2-1; TRBD2 might be the D (6 bases). CDR3 length: 14 amino acids. The germline V gene encodes CDR1 MNHEY and CDR2 SVGAGI. The germline V and J ends were trimmed by 7 bases and 7 bases, with 17 bases remaining between them. Written as DNA, the CDR3 is TGTGCCAGCATCGGTAGCGGAGTCCAAAATGAGCAGTTCTTC. Translation: CASIGSGVQNEQFF.

The chain recombines TRBV3-1 (or the pseudogene TRBV3-2) with TRBJ2-1; 12 bases align to TRBD2. Germline V CDR1 and CDR2: LGHDT, YNNKEL (reference sequence). The CDR3 is 16 amino acids. J lost 7 bases, V lost 0 bases, and 4 bases had no gene match. The CDR3 nucleotides are TGTGCCAGCAGCCAAGATCGACTAGCGGGAGTTAATGAGCAGTTCTTC. Protein product: CASSQDRLAGVNEQFF.

The V call is TRBV6-4, the J call TRBJ2-1; 8 bases are shared with TRBD2. The CDR3 consists of 14 residues. Trimming removed 4 bases from V and 10 bases from J; junction bases left unmatched: 9. Germline CDR1 is MRHNA and CDR2 is SNTAGT. This CDR3 is CASSATSGVGEQFF. The CDR3 nucleotides are TGTGCCAGCAGTGCCACTAGCGGTGTAGGGGAGCAGTTCTTC.

This chain joins TRBV9 and TRBJ2-3; TRBD2 agrees at 8 bases. V was pared by 2 bases and J by 0 bases, with 2 bases of the junction left unmatched. Looked up from germline, CDR1 is SGDLS and CDR2 is YYNGEE. This CDR3 is 15 amino acids long. CDR3 nucleotides: TGTGCCAGCAGCGTCAGCGGGAGCAGCACAGATACGCAGTATTTT. Amino acids: CASSVSGSSTDTQYF.

This clone was seen a handful of times. The CDR3 DNA reads as TGTGCCAGCAGCATAAGGACAGGAGTGTACGAGCAGTACTTC. Its translation: CASSIRTGVYEQYF. The chain recombines TRBV11-2 with TRBJ2-7; 7 nucleotides agree with TRBD1. CDR1 and CDR2 (germline): SGHAT, FQNNGV. V was pared by 5 bases and J by 4 bases, with 8 bases of the junction left unmatched. The CDR3 runs 14 residues.

CDR3 sequence (DNA): TGTGCCAGCAGCGCTAGCGGGGAGGGTCATGAGCAGTTCTTC. Its protein is CASSASGEGHEQFF. The V and J genes are TRBV9 and TRBJ2-1, with 9 bases lining up with TRBD2. Unmatched junction bases numbered 6, after V lost 3 bases and J lost 8 bases. Germline CDR1 and CDR2: SGDLS and YYNGEE. The CDR3 consists of 14 residues.